Listed here are 28 T cell receptor beta chains from one sample, sequenced in a study of cytotoxic CD8 clonotypes in ibrutinib-treated CLL. Using immunoSEQ multiplex PCR, the repertoire was profiled, and TCRdb retains in-frame clones only, with some absent. The table includes about 130,000 clones, approximately 85% detected once. The sequencing used PBMCs, collected after 24 months of ibrutinib treatment. The receptors come from a human donor with chronic lymphocytic leukemia.

This chain links TRBV5-1 with TRBJ1-3, with TRBD1 matching over 9 bases. The CDR3 length is 15 residues. Germline V gene data show CDR1 as SGHRS and CDR2 as YFSETQ. With 3 bases clipped from V and 5 bases from J, the junction kept 6 bases outside the gene matches. The CDR3 sequence is CASSSTDRGRNTIYF. The DNA for the CDR3 is TGCGCCAGCAGCTCCACTGACAGGGGGAGAAACACCATATATTTT.

The chain couples TRBV5-6 to TRBJ2-6; maybe TRBD2 (5 bases). CDR3 length: 18 residues. Between the trimmed V and J ends, which lost 4 bases and 0 bases, there was a span of 17 bases. Germline V gene sequence: CDR1 SGHDT, CDR2 YYEEEE. The CDR3 DNA reads TGTGCCAGCAGCGGGATTGAGGGTTATTTCTCTGGGGCCAACGTCCTGACTTTC. The encoded protein is CASSGIEGYFSGANVLTF.

This clone was detected only a few times. CDR3 DNA: TGCAGCGTCGTACGGACAGGGAGCTCCTACGAGCAGTACTTC. This sequence encodes CSVVRTGSSYEQYF. The chain couples TRBV29-1 to TRBJ2-7; 8 bases agree with TRBD1. CDR1 is SQVTM, CDR2 ANQGSEA, per germline. V was pared by 6 bases and J by 0 bases, with 7 bases of the junction left unmatched. This CDR3 contains 14 residues.

This clone was seen at least ten times. V gene TRBV19 combines with J gene TRBJ2-5, with D perhaps given as TRBD1 or TRBD2 (6 bases each). The CDR3 consists of 16 residues. Trimming removed 4 bases at V and 2 bases at J, with 17 bases between. The germline CDR1 and CDR2 sequences are LNHDA and SQIVND (reference sequence). The CDR3 is CASSTRRVGTQETQYF. DNA of the CDR3: TGTGCCAGTAGTACCAGGAGGGTCGGGACACAAGAGACCCAGTACTTC.

The chain is built from TRBV4-3 and TRBJ2-7; 7 positions agree with TRBD1. Unmatched junction bases numbered 4, after V lost 5 bases and J lost 3 bases. The CDR3 runs to 13 residues. The germline V gene has CDR1 LGHNA and CDR2 YSLEER. CDR3 sequence reads: CASSNRGYYEQYF. In DNA form, the CDR3 reads TGCGCCAGCAGCAACAGGGGTTACTACGAGCAGTACTTC.

The V call is TRBV19, the J call TRBJ2-6; D gene uncertain. Germline-derived CDR1 and CDR2 are LNHDA and SQIVND (reference sequence). The CDR3 is 16 amino acids. Trimming took off 3 bases at V and 0 bases at J, with 9 bases between the two ends. CDR3 bases: TGTGCCAGTAGTATTATCCGGAGCTCTGGGGCCAACGTCCTGACTTTC. This codes for CASSIIRSSGANVLTF. Full variable domain (rest looked up from reference TRBV19 and TRBJ2-6): DGGITQSPKYLFRKEGQNVTLSCEQNLNHDAMYWYRQDPGQGLRLIYYSQIVNDFQKGDIAEGYSVSREKKESFPLTVTSAQKNPTAFYLCASSIIRSSGANVLTFGAGSRLTVL.

The gene calls are TRBV6-1 and TRBJ1-5; D is unresolved. The CDR3 contains 14 residues. CDR1 is MNHNS and CDR2 is SASEGT in the germline V gene. The V end was cut by 0 bases, the J end by 2 bases, with 5 bases between. CDR3 DNA: TGTGCCAGCAGTGAAGCGCACGGCAATCAGCCCCAGCATTTT. This translates into CASSEAHGNQPQHF.

The chain couples TRBV25-1 to TRBJ2-7, with 9 nucleotides matching TRBD1. With 2 bases clipped from V and 0 bases from J, the junction kept 2 bases outside the gene matches. Germline V CDR1 and CDR2: MGHDK, SYGVNS. This CDR3 comprises 15 residues. CDR3 sequence (DNA): TGTGCCAGCAGTGAACCGGGACAGGGCTCCTACGAGCAGTACTTC. Protein product: CASSEPGQGSYEQYF.

This clone has just a few counts. The chain employs TRBV19 and TRBJ2-2; the D call may be TRBD1 or TRBD2 (5 bases each). V dropped 5 bases and J dropped 3 bases, with 13 bases sitting between them. This CDR3 is 15 amino acids long. The germline V gene encodes CDR1 LNHDA and CDR2 SQIVND (reference sequence). The CDR3 DNA is TGTGCCAGTAGTTCCGACAGCGGTTACACCGGGGAGCTGTTTTTT. Protein product: CASSSDSGYTGELFF.

This chain links TRBV2 with TRBJ2-7; 10 bases align to TRBD1. This CDR3 spans 14 amino acids. Germline CDR1 and CDR2: SNHLY and FYNNEI. Unmatched junction bases numbered 5, after V lost 6 bases and J lost 3 bases. The CDR3: CASSRDRGYYEQYF. CDR3 nucleotides: TGTGCCAGCAGCCGGGACAGGGGCTACTACGAGCAGTACTTC.

This sequence joins TRBV28 and TRBJ2-7, with D possibly called TRBD1 or TRBD2 (5 bases each). There are 14 residues in the CDR3. CDR1 is MDHEN, CDR2 SYDVKM, per germline. Trimming took off 6 bases at V and 0 bases at J, with 12 bases between the two ends. CDR3 in amino acids: CASRPGTSSYEQYF. CDR3 coding DNA: TGTGCCAGCAGACCTGGGACGAGCTCCTACGAGCAGTACTTC.

This clone was seen only a few times. This chain connects TRBV25-1 to TRBJ2-7, with D possibly TRBD2 on 6 matching bases. The CDR3 runs 12 residues. The germline V gene has CDR1 MGHDK and CDR2 SYGVNS. V shed 6 bases and J shed 0 bases, with 6 bases lying between them. CDR3 nucleotide sequence: TGTGCCAGCAGGGGGGGCTCCTACGAGCAGTACTTC. It codes for CASRGGSYEQYF.

V is TRBV7-2 and J is TRBJ1-5; the D is unclear. Germline CDR1 and CDR2: SGHTA and FQGNSA. V gave up 0 bases and J gave up 3 bases, with 18 bases separating them. The CDR3 covers 18 residues. The DNA of the CDR3 is TGTGCCAGCAGCTTAGCGCGCGCCGGGATAGAATACAATCAGCCCCAGCATTTT. It translates to CASSLARAGIEYNQPQHF.

This chain joins TRBV28 and TRBJ2-6, with 7 bases lining up with TRBD1. This CDR3 has 15 residues. Germline CDR1 MDHEN, CDR2 SYDVKM. V shed 6 bases, J shed 2 bases, and the junction held 4 bases outside the gene matches. The CDR3 sequence: CASRRTGAGANVLTF. DNA of the CDR3: TGTGCCAGCAGACGAACAGGGGCTGGGGCCAACGTCCTGACTTTC.

The rearrangement uses TRBV7-9 and TRBJ1-1; D is uncertain. Germline values: CDR1 SEHNR, CDR2 FQNEAQ (reference sequence). The CDR3 runs to 12 residues. V dropped 5 bases and J dropped 7 bases, with 11 bases sitting between them. The CDR3 loop is CASSPRIFEAFF. In nucleotides, the CDR3 is TGTGCCAGCAGCCCCCGAATCTTTGAAGCTTTCTTT. The full variable domain, its missing parts supplied by reference TRBV7-9 and TRBJ1-1, is DTGVSQNPRHKITKRGQNVTFRCDPISEHNRLYWYRQTLGQGPEFLTYFQNEAQLEKSRLLSDRFSAERPKGSFSTLEIQRTEQGDSAMYLCASSPRIFEAFFGQGTRLTVV.

V usage is TRBV28 and J usage is TRBJ1-5; the D gene is possibly TRBD1 (6 bases). V lost 8 bases and J lost 5, with 19 bases in between. The V gene's germline CDR1 is MDHEN and CDR2 SYDVKM. The CDR3 totals 15 residues. Here the CDR3 DNA reads TGTGCCAGCCGGAGTGAGACAGGTCTGCATCAGCCCCAGCATTTT. Its translation: CASRSETGLHQPQHF.

The J gene is TRBJ1-1, the V gene TRBV9; no definite D call. In germline, CDR1 is SGDLS, CDR2 YYNGEE. The CDR3 is 13 amino acids. The germline V and J ends were trimmed by 4 bases and 3 bases, with 10 bases remaining between them. The CDR3 sequence is CASSPRRDTEAFF. The CDR3 DNA is TGTGCCAGCAGCCCGCGTAGGGACACTGAAGCTTTCTTT.

The V call is TRBV27, the J call TRBJ2-5; D could derive from TRBD1 or TRBD2 (5 bases each). The J call may not be correct, given that the DNA end is closer to TRBJ2-7. CDR3 length equals 13 residues. Germline CDR1 and CDR2: MNHEY and SMNVEV (reference sequence). The CDR3 nucleotides read TGTGCCAGCTGGGACGGCGGCTCCTACGAGCAGTACTTC. Its translation is CASWDGGSYEQYF.

J is TRBJ1-1 and V is TRBV7-2; the D is unclear. The CDR3 spans 14 residues. From germline, CDR1 is SGHTA and CDR2 FQGNSA. V lost 1 base to trimming and J lost 0 bases, with 6 bases between them. The CDR3 sequence: CASSLDSMNTEAFF. The DNA for the CDR3 is TGTGCCAGCAGCTTAGACAGCATGAACACTGAAGCTTTCTTT.

This clone was counted once. This CDR3 is CATSSPGQGAREQFF. The CDR3 nucleotides are TGTGCCACCAGCAGCCCGGGACAGGGGGCGCGAGAGCAGTTCTTC. The V gene is TRBV15, the J gene TRBJ2-1; 12 bases map to TRBD1. The CDR3 runs to 15 residues. CDR1 and CDR2 from the germline V gene are LNHNV and YYDKDF (reference sequence). V was clipped by 3 bases and J by 10 bases; unmatched bases: 7.

The J gene is TRBJ2-7, the V gene TRBV5-1; D possibly uses TRBD1 or TRBD2 (5 bases each). V was clipped by 0 bases and J by 3 bases, with 13 bases between them. This CDR3 has 15 residues. CDR1 and CDR2 (germline): SGHRS, YFSETQ. CDR3 residues: CASSLEKQAGYEQYF. The CDR3 coding sequence is TGCGCCAGCAGCTTGGAGAAACAGGCGGGCTACGAGCAGTACTTC. Looking up the rest from reference TRBV5-1 and TRBJ2-7 gives the full variable domain: KAGVTQTPRYLIKTRGQQVTLSCSPISGHRSVSWYQQTPGQGLQFLFEYFSETQRNKGNFPGRFSGRQFSNSRSEMNVSTLELGDSALYLCASSLEKQAGYEQYFGPGTRLTVT.

CDR3 nucleotides: TGTGCCATCAGTGAGGGCAGGGCAAGCTATGGCTACACCTTC. Translating it yields CAISEGRASYGYTF. The gene calls are TRBV10-3 and TRBJ1-2; possibly TRBD1 for D (5 bases). Germline lookup yields CDR1 ENHRY and CDR2 SYGVKD. The V end was cut by 2 bases, the J end by 4 bases, with 11 bases between. The CDR3 is 14 amino acids.

This clone was observed at least ten times. The rearrangement joins TRBV4-3 to TRBJ1-5, with D maybe TRBD1 (5 bases). This CDR3 has 15 residues. Germline V gene data show CDR1 as LGHNA and CDR2 as YSLEER. Trimming left V 4 bases short and J 6 bases short, with 16 bases between. The CDR3 DNA sequence: TGCGCCAGCAGCCGAATTTGGGGCAGTTCTCAGCCCCAGCATTTT. As protein: CASSRIWGSSQPQHF.

The V and J genes are TRBV19 and TRBJ2-7; D is possibly TRBD1 or TRBD2 (6 bases each). This CDR3 region has 15 residues. V lost 6 bases to trimming and J lost 0 bases, with 15 bases between them. Germline V gives CDR1 LNHDA, CDR2 SQIVND (reference sequence). CDR3: CASSFAGHHSYEQYF. DNA for the CDR3: TGTGCCAGTAGCTTCGCGGGACACCACTCCTACGAGCAGTACTTC.

The rearrangement uses TRBV6-1 and TRBJ2-7; D might be TRBD2 (6 bases). Trimming removed 4 bases from V and 0 bases from J, with 10 bases in between. Looked up from germline, CDR1 is MNHNS and CDR2 is SASEGT. There are 14 residues in the CDR3. CDR3 amino acids: CASSVGGNSYEQYF. DNA for the CDR3: TGTGCCAGCAGTGTCGGGGGAAACTCCTACGAGCAGTACTTC.

The rearrangement links TRBV27 to TRBJ2-1, with D perhaps matching TRBD2 (5 bases). V lost 3 bases and J 6 bases, leaving 9 bases between the germline ends. CDR3 length equals 13 residues. Germline CDR1 is MNHEY and CDR2 is SMNVEV (reference sequence). CDR3 loop: CASSFEGGNEQFF. CDR3 in DNA: TGTGCCAGCAGTTTTGAGGGCGGCAATGAGCAGTTCTTC.

This rearrangement joins TRBV7-9 to TRBJ1-2; 12 positions match TRBD1. The J segment lost 6 bases and the V segment lost 5 bases, leaving 10 bases of the junction unmatched. The germline V gene encodes CDR1 SEHNR and CDR2 FQNEAQ (reference sequence). The CDR3 loop spans 16 amino acids. In DNA, the CDR3 is TGTGCCAGCAGCCTCCCGCAAGGGACAGGGGGCGATGGCTACACCTTC. As protein: CASSLPQGTGGDGYTF.

This sequence joins TRBV2 and TRBJ1-1; no clear D gene. The CDR3 consists of 15 residues. Germline CDR1 is SNHLY and CDR2 is FYNNEI. V lost 4 bases and J lost 1, with 13 bases in between. The CDR3: CASSARRTTNTEAFF. The CDR3 coding sequence is TGTGCCAGCAGTGCGCGACGGACGACGAACACTGAAGCTTTCTTT.